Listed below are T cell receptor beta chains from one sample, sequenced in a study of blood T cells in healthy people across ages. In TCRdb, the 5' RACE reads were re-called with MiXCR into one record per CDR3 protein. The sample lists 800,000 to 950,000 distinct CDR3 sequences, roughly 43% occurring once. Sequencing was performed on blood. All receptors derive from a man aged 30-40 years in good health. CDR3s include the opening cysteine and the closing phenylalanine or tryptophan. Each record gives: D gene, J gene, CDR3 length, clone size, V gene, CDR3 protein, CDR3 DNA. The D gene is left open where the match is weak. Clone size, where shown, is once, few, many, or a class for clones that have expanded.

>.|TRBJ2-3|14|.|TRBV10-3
CAISGLQGPDTQYF
TGTGCCATCAGTGGCTTACAGGGACCAGATACGCAGTATTTT
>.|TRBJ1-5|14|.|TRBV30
CAWSPGIGNQPQHF
TGTGCCTGGAGCCCGGGTATAGGCAATCAGCCCCAGCATTTT
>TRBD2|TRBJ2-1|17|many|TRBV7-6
CASSLASAAGGRNEQFF
TGTGCCAGCAGCTTAGCGTCCGCCGCGGGGGGCCGCAATGAGCAGTTCTTC
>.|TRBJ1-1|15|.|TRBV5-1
CASSPQTLGGTEAFF
TGCGCCAGCAGCCCTCAGACTCTCGGAGGGACTGAAGCTTTCTTT
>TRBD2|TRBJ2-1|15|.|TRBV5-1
CASKGTSGPKGEQFF
TGCGCCAGCAAGGGGACTAGCGGGCCCAAGGGTGAGCAGTTCTTC
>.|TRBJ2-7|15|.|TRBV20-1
CSARDGERGAYEQYF
TGCAGTGCTAGAGATGGGGAGAGAGGGGCCTACGAGCAGTACTTC
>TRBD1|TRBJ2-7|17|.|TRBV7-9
CASSAPRDSYPLYEQYF
TGTGCCAGCAGCGCTCCCCGGGACAGCTATCCATTGTACGAGCAGTACTTC
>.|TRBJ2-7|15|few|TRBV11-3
CASRIGSSGPYEQYF
TGTGCCAGCAGAATCGGTTCCAGCGGTCCCTACGAGCAGTACTTC
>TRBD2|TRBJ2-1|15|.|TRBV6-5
CASSGQRGGHDEQFF
TGTGCCAGCAGTGGGCAGCGGGGGGGCCACGATGAGCAGTTCTTC
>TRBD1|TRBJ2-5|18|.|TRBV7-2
CASSAPRQGANWQETQYF
TGTGCCAGCAGCGCGCCCCGACAGGGGGCGAATTGGCAAGAGACCCAGTACTTC
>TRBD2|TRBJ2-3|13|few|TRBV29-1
CSVGLAGPDTQYF
TGCAGCGTCGGACTAGCGGGGCCAGATACGCAGTATTTT
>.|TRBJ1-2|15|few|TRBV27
CASSWAGGTTYGYTF
TGTGCCAGCAGTTGGGCCGGGGGGACTACATATGGCTACACCTTC
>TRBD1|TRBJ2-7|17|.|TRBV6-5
CASSYPPGQGQSYEQYF
TGTGCCAGCAGTTACCCCCCAGGACAGGGGCAATCCTACGAGCAGTACTTC
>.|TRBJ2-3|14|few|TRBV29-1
CSVEGDGGSYTQYF
TGCAGCGTTGAGGGGGACGGCGGCAGCTATACGCAGTATTTT